Below are 21 T cell receptor beta chains sequenced from a single sample in a study of vaccination and CD4 T cells after COVID-19. At the Johns Hopkins FTIC core, DNA taken from cultured CD4+ T cells was sequenced by way of the Oncomine TCR Beta short-read assay. TCRdb independently ran MiXCR on the PCR reads; one entry per CDR3 protein. The sample holds 15,000 to 16,000 distinct CDR3 sequences; under 65% are singletons and the top ten take 11% to 15%. Treatment indicated: roughly ten-day PBMC culture with coronavirus spike peptide pools or control peptides (ViraFEST assay). What these receptors recognize is not known. The sequenced sample consisted of CD4+ T cells from blood, cultured in vitro. The source of these receptors is a human donor who had recovered from COVID-19.

This chain joins TRBV20-1 and TRBJ2-1; unclear D gene. The CDR3 sequence is 10 residues long. Germline values: CDR1 DFQATT, CDR2 SNEGSKA (reference sequence). Between the trimmed V and J ends, which lost 2 bases and 7 bases, there was a span of 3 bases. CDR3 nucleotides: TGCAGTGCTAGAAGTAATGAGCAGTTCTTC. Translating it yields CSARSNEQFF.

This chain uses TRBV19 with TRBJ2-2, with 8 bases identical to TRBD2. The ends lost 6 bases at V and 0 bases at J; junction bases unmatched: 6. The CDR3 spans 16 residues. From germline, CDR1 is LNHDA and CDR2 SQIVND (reference sequence). The CDR3 spells CASSDPLAANTGELFF. For the CDR3, the DNA is TGTGCCAGTAGCGACCCACTAGCGGCGAACACCGGGGAGCTGTTTTTT.

This clonotype was found a few times. The chain couples TRBV24-1 to TRBJ2-2; 12 bases match TRBD1. From germline, CDR1 is KGHDR and CDR2 SFDVKD. V was pared by 3 bases and J by 7 bases, with 8 bases of the junction left unmatched. This CDR3 contains 17 residues. The CDR3 loop reads CATSDPGTGGVNGELFF. The CDR3 DNA sequence: TGTGCCACCAGTGATCCCGGGACAGGGGGCGTAAACGGGGAGCTGTTTTTT.

The J gene is TRBJ2-1, the V gene TRBV12-3 or TRBV12-4; D unresolved. V gave up 5 bases and J gave up 9 bases, with 8 bases separating them. This CDR3 contains 11 residues. CDR3 sequence (DNA): TGTGCCAGCAGTCCGTTTGGTGAGCAGTTCTTC. This gives the protein CASSPFGEQFF.

The rearrangement uses TRBV30 and TRBJ1-5, with a possible D match to TRBD1 (6 bases). Germline V gives CDR1 GTSNPN, CDR2 SVGIG (reference sequence). Trimming took 2 bases from V and 2 from J, leaving 10 bases between them. The CDR3 contains 14 residues. The CDR3: CAWSWGRGNQPQHF. CDR3 nucleotide sequence: TGTGCCTGGAGTTGGGGGCGCGGCAATCAGCCCCAGCATTTT.

This chain connects TRBV7-2 to TRBJ2-5; 7 positions match TRBD1. The CDR3 is 15 residues long. The V and J ends lost 5 bases and 2 bases, in that order; junction bases with no gene match: 8. CDR1 is SGHTA and CDR2 is FQGNSA in the germline V gene. DNA for the CDR3: TGTGCCAGCAGCCCCTTAGGGGGCGGGCAAGAGACCCAGTACTTC. Residues: CASSPLGGGQETQYF.

The sample holds a few counts of this clonotype. This chain links TRBV6-2 or TRBV6-3 with TRBJ2-3, with TRBD1 as a possible D gene (6 bases). Trimming took 7 bases from V and 1 from J, leaving 15 bases between them. Per the germline V gene, CDR1 is MNHEY and CDR2 is SVGEGT. The CDR3 length is 15 residues. The CDR3, as DNA: TGTGCCAGCAAGAGGACAGACTTTGGCACAGATACGCAGTATTTT. Protein product: CASKRTDFGTDTQYF.

The chain carries TRBV7-6 and TRBJ1-5; no reliable D call. The CDR3 sequence is 15 residues long. V lost 1 base and J 4 bases, leaving 11 bases between the germline ends. Germline V CDR1 and CDR2: SGHVS, FNYEAQ. The CDR3 sequence is CASSLDSGFNQPQHF. The CDR3 DNA is TGTGCCAGCAGCTTAGATTCGGGGTTTAATCAGCCCCAGCATTTT.

The chain employs TRBV11-3 and TRBJ1-2, with 7 bases that match TRBD1. The length of the CDR3 is 13 residues. V lost 5 bases to trimming and J lost 8 bases; unmatched junction nucleotides: 8. The germline CDR1 and CDR2 sequences are SGHNT and YENEEA. CDR3 sequence: CASSRNRGGGYTF. CDR3 coding DNA: TGTGCCAGCAGCCGGAACAGGGGTGGCGGCTACACCTTC.

This chain connects TRBV20-1 to TRBJ2-5; 14 bases line up with TRBD2. With V trimmed by 1 base and J by 5 bases, 9 bases remained unmatched. CDR1 is DFQATT, CDR2 SNEGSKA, per germline (reference sequence). CDR3 length: 17 amino acids. The CDR3 is CSARATGLAGGWETQYF. CDR3 coding DNA: TGCAGTGCTAGAGCTACTGGACTAGCGGGAGGTTGGGAGACCCAGTACTTC.

The rearrangement joins TRBV20-1 to TRBJ2-4; D unresolved. Trimming pared 6 bases from V and 3 bases from J, leaving 15 bases between. The CDR3 runs 14 residues. Per germline, CDR1 DFQATT and CDR2 SNEGSKA (reference sequence). CDR3 coding DNA: TGCAGTGCCAGTGTTACCCCCGGCAAAAACATTCAGTACTTC. Translation: CSASVTPGKNIQYF.

The chain carries TRBV7-3 and TRBJ2-7; D not certain. The CDR3 totals 12 residues. Germline V CDR1 and CDR2: SGHTA, FQGTGA. Trimming took off 7 bases at V and 3 bases at J, with 10 bases between the two ends. CDR3 coding DNA: TGTGCCAGCATTCCTCCTAGCTACGAGCAGTACTTC. Translated, it gives CASIPPSYEQYF.

V is TRBV30 and J is TRBJ2-7; 8 nucleotides agree with TRBD2. V shed 2 bases, J shed 4 bases, and the junction held 7 bases outside the gene matches. The CDR3 is 14 amino acids. CDR1 GTSNPN and CDR2 SVGIG come from the germline V gene (reference sequence). As DNA, the CDR3 is TGTGCCTGGAGTCCCCTAGCGGGTTTGTACGAGCAGTACTTC. Translation: CAWSPLAGLYEQYF. The whole variable domain, remainder taken from reference TRBV30 and TRBJ2-7, is SQTIHQWPATLVQPVGSPLSLECTVEGTSNPNLYWYRQAAGRGLQLLFYSVGIGQISSEVPQNLSASRPQDRQFILSSKKLLLSDSGFYLCAWSPLAGLYEQYFGPGTRLTVT.

The chain recombines TRBV5-1 with TRBJ1-1, with a weak D call TRBD1 (5 bases). Per the germline V gene, CDR1 is SGHRS and CDR2 is YFSETQ. The CDR3 runs to 14 residues. The V end lost 4 bases, the J end lost 4 bases, and 14 bases lay between the germline ends. The DNA of the CDR3 is TGCGCCAGCAGCGCCGGGACGATAGGCACTGAAGCTTTCTTT. Translating gives CASSAGTIGTEAFF.

This chain uses TRBV2 with TRBJ1-5; D gene unclear. Germline CDR1 is SNHLY and CDR2 is FYNNEI. Trimming removed 3 bases from V and 7 bases from J, with 13 bases in between. CDR3 length: 14 amino acids. The CDR3 DNA reads as TGTGCCAGCAGTGATTGGCGGGCGGGACAGCCCCAGCATTTT. This sequence encodes CASSDWRAGQPQHF. Drawing the rest from reference TRBV2 and TRBJ1-5, the complete variable domain is EPEVTQTPSHQVTQMGQEVILRCVPISNHLYFYWYRQILGQKVEFLVSFYNNEISEKSEIFDDQFSVERPDGSNFTLKIRSTKLEDSAMYFCASSDWRAGQPQHFGDGTRLSIL.

This chain links TRBV5-4 with TRBJ1-2, with a possible D match to TRBD1 (5 bases). Germline lookup yields CDR1 SGHNT and CDR2 YYREEE (reference sequence). V dropped 4 bases and J dropped 6 bases, with 13 bases sitting between them. CDR3 size: 13 residues. The CDR3, as DNA: TGTGCCAGCAGCGCTGGGGGGACTAATGGCTACACCTTC. This translates into CASSAGGTNGYTF.

The V gene is TRBV7-9, the J gene TRBJ1-1; TRBD1 matches at 9 bases. After removal of 3 bases from V and 7 bases from J, the junction contained 6 bases not matched to a gene. Germline CDR1 and CDR2: SEHNR and FQNEAQ (reference sequence). This CDR3 is 14 amino acids long. The CDR3 sequence is CASSLRQGVDEAFF. Written as DNA, the CDR3 is TGTGCCAGCAGCTTGAGACAGGGGGTCGATGAAGCTTTCTTT.

The table lists this clonotype with a few counts. The chain uses TRBV15 and TRBJ1-2; D not resolved. Germline V CDR1 and CDR2: LNHNV, YYDKDF (reference sequence). V lost 5 bases to trimming and J lost 6 bases, with 22 bases between them. This CDR3 comprises 16 residues. The CDR3 reads CATSRAGPTSIDGYTF. The CDR3 DNA is TGTGCCACCAGCCGAGCGGGCCCAACCAGTATCGATGGCTACACCTTC. Full variable domain (remainder filled in from reference TRBV15 and TRBJ1-2): DAMVIQNPRYQVTQFGKPVTLSCSQTLNHNVMYWYQQKSSQAPKLLFHYYDKDFNNEADTPDNFQSRRPNTSFCFLDIRSPGLGDTAMYLCATSRAGPTSIDGYTFGSGTRLTVV.

For this clonotype: The junction departs from the called germline gene at one end, perhaps through a read error. The chain joins TRBV5-4 to TRBJ1-6; D gene ambiguous. CDR1 is SGHNT, CDR2 YYREEE, per germline (reference sequence). The CDR3 covers 17 residues. In DNA form, the CDR3 reads TGTGCCAACAGCGACGGACGAACGAGCTCCTATAATTCACCCCTCCACTTT. Translated: CANSDGRTSSYNSPLHF.

The J gene is TRBJ2-7, the V gene TRBV5-4; 10 bases are a match to TRBD1. Trimming at V came to 4 bases and at J to 3 bases, leaving 1 base not matched to a gene. The CDR3 loop spans 13 amino acids. The germline V gene has CDR1 SGHNT and CDR2 YYREEE (reference sequence). CDR3 amino acids: CASSRDRGYEQYF. CDR3 bases: TGTGCCAGCAGCCGGGACAGGGGCTACGAGCAGTACTTC.

The genes are TRBV19 and TRBJ1-4, with D possibly being TRBD1 (5 bases). V was pared by 7 bases and J by 7 bases, with 13 bases between. CDR1 and CDR2 from the germline V gene are LNHDA and SQIVND (reference sequence). CDR3 size: 13 residues. In DNA form, the CDR3 reads TGTGCCAGTAAGACAGACTACCTTGAAAAACTGTTTTTT. Its protein is CASKTDYLEKLFF.